This T cell receptor beta chain stems from a study of cytomegalovirus exposure and HLA in healthy donors. Across the study: Out of around 360 genotyped donors, about 84% belonged to the Caucasian-associated ancestry cluster.

Notes on this clone: The antigen remains undetermined.

Study results and limitations: In vitro experiments confirmed that three CMV-associated chains were specific for CMV antigens. With high specificity and sensitivity, the classifier reportedly diagnosed cytomegalovirus status. Donors belonging to an Asian-associated ancestry cluster reportedly showed fewer N-insertions in productive TCRs than the approximately 670-donor mean, according to what a later analysis found.

Vbeta (60) and Jbeta (13) primers were used in the PCR. Only in-frame clones appear in the TCRdb table, and some are missing; sequencing was by immunoSEQ multiplex PCR. The table includes approximately 190,000 clones, 75% to 85% detected once. In germline, CDR1 is SGHDT, CDR2 YYEEEE. CDR3 size: 14 residues. Trimming removed 0 bases from V and 11 bases from J; junction bases left unmatched: 7. This sequence originates from a woman under 30 in good health and CMV-seronegative. The chain employs TRBV5-6 and TRBJ2-1; 8 bases are shared with TRBD2. The sequencing sample was made of PBMCs. The CDR3 spells CASSLVYPSGQQFF. The CDR3 DNA is TGTGCCAGCAGCTTGGTCTATCCTAGCGGGCAGCAGTTCTTC.